The 24 T cell receptor beta chains below were found in one sample sequenced in a study of T-cell reconstitution after alpha-beta-depleted transplantation in children. TCRbeta library construction was performed incorporating unique molecular identifiers. TCRdb ran MiXCR on the PCR reads and lists one entry per CDR3 protein. The table records under 450,000 distinct CDR3 sequences, 13% of them present only once. The source material was PBMCs, sampled from the stem cell graft. These receptors were collected from a human donor who donated a stem cell graft to a child with Fanconi anemia.

The V call is TRBV20-1, the J call TRBJ2-3; D might be TRBD1 or TRBD2, each matching 6 bases. Germline CDR1 reads DFQATT; CDR2 reads SNEGSKA (reference sequence). The CDR3 has 14 amino acids. V lost 1 base, J lost 6 bases, and 14 bases lay in between. Here the CDR3 reads CSARGGAGLDTQYF. The CDR3 nucleotides read TGCAGTGCTAGAGGGGGGGCCGGGTTGGATACGCAGTATTTT.

The rearrangement joins TRBV6-1 to TRBJ1-1, with unresolved D. This CDR3 spans 18 amino acids. Deletions cut 4 bases from V and 3 bases from J, with 24 bases between. CDR1 is MNHNS, CDR2 SASEGT, per germline. In DNA form, the CDR3 reads TGTGCCAGCAGTGCACGGGGAGTTCGAGGTCGTAGCGACACTGAAGCTTTCTTT. It yields the protein CASSARGVRGRSDTEAFF.

This clonotype was picked up a small number of times. CDR3: CASRMLQVNTEAFF. The CDR3 DNA reads as TGTGCCAGCAGGATGTTACAGGTGAACACTGAAGCTTTCTTT. This rearrangement joins TRBV7-9 to TRBJ1-1, with TRBD1 as a possible D gene (5 bases). Germline V CDR1 and CDR2: SEHNR, FQNEAQ (reference sequence). The V end lost 6 bases, the J end lost 0 bases, and 11 bases lay between the germline ends. The CDR3 is 14 amino acids. The full variable domain, rest sourced from reference TRBV7-9 and TRBJ1-1, is DTGVSQNPRHKITKRGQNVTFRCDPISEHNRLYWYRQTLGQGPEFLTYFQNEAQLEKSRLLSDRFSAERPKGSFSTLEIQRTEQGDSAMYLCASRMLQVNTEAFFGQGTRLTVV.

In this sample, this clonotype turned up a few times. The chain links TRBV7-9 to TRBJ2-5; no firm D call. The germline CDR1 and CDR2 sequences are SEHNR and FQNEAQ (reference sequence). The CDR3 consists of 14 residues. The ends were cut back, 5 bases at V and 7 bases at J, with 17 bases in the middle. In DNA form, the CDR3 reads TGTGCCAGCAGCACAACGGACGGAGTAGGGACCCAGTACTTC. As protein: CASSTTDGVGTQYF.

This clonotype was seen more than once but under ten times. This may arise from a read error, as a much more abundant clone is one base away. The chain carries TRBV5-5 and TRBJ2-7; 8 nucleotides line up with TRBD1. This CDR3 is built from 11 residues. V trimming: 5 bases; J trimming: 9 bases; junction bases outside the gene matches: 4. CDR1 SGHKS and CDR2 YYEKEE come from the germline V gene (reference sequence). The CDR3 coding sequence is TGTGCCAGCAGTTTCGGGACAGGGCAGTACTTC. Its translation: CASSFGTGQYF.

The V and J genes are TRBV5-1 and TRBJ1-2; 11 bases align to TRBD1. This CDR3 region has 15 residues. Looked up from germline, CDR1 is SGHRS and CDR2 is YFSETQ. Unmatched junction bases numbered 2, after V lost 1 base and J lost 3 bases. CDR3 in DNA: TGCGCCAGCAGCTTGCCGGGACAGGGGGACTATGGCTACACCTTC. This codes for CASSLPGQGDYGYTF.

The rearrangement links TRBV30 to TRBJ1-2, with TRBD1 identical over 8 bases. This CDR3 is 13 amino acids long. Germline trimming cut 7 bases from V and 4 bases from J; bases unmatched to any gene: 8. CDR1 GTSNPN and CDR2 SVGIG come from the germline V gene (reference sequence). The CDR3 region has the DNA TGTGCCTCCCCCGGGACAGGCCTCTATGGCTACACCTTC. Its translation: CASPGTGLYGYTF.

At least ten counts were recorded for this clonotype. The J gene is TRBJ2-7, the V gene TRBV5-1; D may correspond to TRBD1 or TRBD2 (5 bases each). The germline V and J ends were trimmed by 0 bases and 2 bases, with 9 bases remaining between them. The CDR3 runs 14 residues. The germline CDR1 and CDR2 sequences are SGHRS and YFSETQ. CDR3 coding DNA: TGCGCCAGCAGCTTGGGCAGGGACCCCTACGAGCAGTACTTC. Protein: CASSLGRDPYEQYF.

In its sample, this clonotype was seen many times. The gene calls are TRBV6-4 and TRBJ2-3; D uncertain. The length of the CDR3 is 14 residues. CDR1 is MRHNA, CDR2 SNTAGT, per germline. V lost 0 bases, J lost 2 bases, and 6 bases lay in between. As DNA, the CDR3 is TGTGCCAGCAGTGACTCCGACGCCACAGATACGCAGTATTTT. It yields the protein CASSDSDATDTQYF.

Many counts were recorded for this clonotype. The V and J genes are TRBV4-3 and TRBJ1-1; 8 bases match TRBD1. The CDR3 contains 14 residues. The J segment lost 5 bases and the V segment lost 5 bases, leaving 7 bases of the junction unmatched. The germline V gene has CDR1 LGHNA and CDR2 YSLEER. The DNA of the CDR3 is TGCGCCAGCAGCAAAACAGGGGGGGAGACTGAAGCTTTCTTT. Translated, it gives CASSKTGGETEAFF.

The gene calls are TRBV7-2 and TRBJ1-2, with a weak D call TRBD1 (6 bases). The CDR3 totals 14 residues. From germline, CDR1 is SGHTA and CDR2 FQGNSA. V gave up 2 bases and J gave up 8 bases, with 15 bases separating them. This chain's CDR3 is CASSLTGRGGGYTF. Here the CDR3 DNA reads TGTGCCAGCAGCTTAACAGGGCGGGGAGGGGGCTACACCTTC.

This clonotype was detected a few times. V gene TRBV3-1 combines with J gene TRBJ1-1; 11 positions agree with TRBD1. Germline values: CDR1 LGHDT, CDR2 YNNKEL (reference sequence). V shed 3 bases and J 5 bases; nucleotides not matched to a gene: 8. The CDR3 is made up of 16 amino acids. CDR3 amino acids: CASSQAGTGGMTEAFF. DNA of the CDR3: TGTGCCAGCAGCCAGGCCGGGACAGGGGGGATGACTGAAGCTTTCTTT. The full variable domain, rest sourced from reference TRBV3-1 and TRBJ1-1, is DTAVSQTPKYLVTQMGNDKSIKCEQNLGHDTMYWYKQDSKKFLKIMFSYNNKELIINETVPNRFSPKSPDKAHLNLHINSLELGDSAVYFCASSQAGTGGMTEAFFGQGTRLTVV.

The chain employs TRBV30 and TRBJ1-1, with D uncertain. The ends were cut back, 1 base at V and 4 bases at J, with 7 bases in the middle. The germline gives CDR1 GTSNPN, CDR2 SVGIG (reference sequence). This CDR3 region has 12 residues. CDR3 sequence reads: CAWSAWATEAFF. The CDR3 region has the DNA TGTGCCTGGAGTGCCTGGGCCACTGAAGCTTTCTTT.

This clonotype was observed a few times. The chain couples TRBV4-1 to TRBJ1-2; a weak D match, TRBD1 (5 bases). CDR1 is MGHRA, CDR2 YSYEKL, per germline. Trimming took off 0 bases at V and 2 bases at J, with 19 bases between the two ends. This CDR3 contains 18 residues. The CDR3 sequence is CASSQDSITGLPNYGYTF. For the CDR3, the DNA is TGCGCCAGCAGCCAAGATTCTATAACAGGCCTTCCCAACTATGGCTACACCTTC.

This clonotype was observed a handful of times. CDR3 DNA sequence: TGTGCCAGCAGCAAGGGAGGGTCAGGCAATCAGCCCCAGCATTTT. This translates into CASSKGGSGNQPQHF. The rearrangement links TRBV12-3 or TRBV12-4 to TRBJ1-5; D is unclear. V was shortened by 6 bases and J by 2 bases, with 14 bases between the two germline ends. The CDR3 length is 15 residues.

The chain has TRBV3-1 and TRBJ2-1, with 10 bases that match TRBD1. The CDR3 extends over 17 amino acids. V gave up 11 bases and J gave up 8 bases; unmatched junction bases: 21. Germline V CDR1 and CDR2: LGHDT, YNNKEL (reference sequence). The CDR3 DNA is TGTGCCTCCTGCCAAGGGTTGGGGACAGGGGCAATTGATGAGCAGTTCTTC. This codes for CASCQGLGTGAIDEQFF.

In its sample, this clonotype was seen a few times. The V call is TRBV6-2 or TRBV6-3, the J call TRBJ1-1; D call uncertain. The CDR3 is made up of 13 amino acids. V was trimmed by 5 bases and J by 4 bases, leaving 11 bases between them. The germline gives CDR1 MNHEY, CDR2 SVGEGT. CDR3 DNA: TGTGCCAGCAGTACCCCTTGGGGCACTGAAGCTTTCTTT. This gives the protein CASSTPWGTEAFF.

This clonotype was picked up a small number of times. The V gene is TRBV6-2 or TRBV6-3, the J gene TRBJ2-1, with TRBD2 as a possible D gene (6 bases). Germline-derived CDR1 and CDR2 are MNHEY and SVGEGT. The ends were cut back, 8 bases at V and 10 bases at J, with 18 bases in the middle. The CDR3 has 13 residues. This CDR3 reads CASGDLTPPEQFF. The CDR3 DNA follows: TGTGCCAGCGGGGACTTAACTCCCCCAGAGCAGTTCTTC.

The chain couples TRBV29-1 to TRBJ2-1; 9 bases line up with TRBD1. V dropped 6 bases and J dropped 8; count of bases not matched to a gene: 11. The CDR3 extends over 14 amino acids. Germline V gene lookup returns CDR1 SQVTM and CDR2 ANQGSEA. CDR3 loop: CSVNDRGIVDEQFF. CDR3 nucleotides: TGCAGCGTGAACGACAGGGGGATCGTAGATGAGCAGTTCTTC.

This clonotype was counted at least ten times. This CDR3 is CSVPRDRGANTGELFF. CDR3 coding DNA: TGCAGCGTCCCACGGGACAGGGGCGCGAACACCGGGGAGCTGTTTTTT. V is TRBV29-1 and J is TRBJ2-2; TRBD1 matches at 10 bases. Germline V gene data show CDR1 as SQVTM and CDR2 as ANQGSEA. The trim removed 6 bases at V and 0 bases at J, leaving 7 bases unmatched. The CDR3 is 16 amino acids.

V gene TRBV7-2 combines with J gene TRBJ2-4, with TRBD1 identical over 8 bases. V was clipped by 5 bases and J by 0 bases; unmatched bases: 6. Germline V gene lookup returns CDR1 SGHTA and CDR2 FQGNSA. The CDR3 covers 16 residues. In nucleotides, the CDR3 is TGTGCCAGCAGCCTTACAGGGGGTCTAGCCAAAAACATTCAGTACTTC. It is translated as CASSLTGGLAKNIQYF.

This chain connects TRBV2 to TRBJ2-5; 8 bases fit TRBD1. Germline V lookup: CDR1 SNHLY, CDR2 FYNNEI. The CDR3 consists of 15 residues. The ends lost 6 bases at V and 5 bases at J; junction bases unmatched: 11. CDR3 sequence (DNA): TGTGCCAGCAGATTCCAGGGGGCGAAGGGGGAGACCCAGTACTTC. Amino acids: CASRFQGAKGETQYF.

This clonotype showed up just a few times. The chain has TRBV2 and TRBJ1-5; possible D gene TRBD1, 6 bases. The germline V and J ends were trimmed by 7 bases and 0 bases, with 13 bases remaining between them. The germline CDR1 and CDR2 sequences are SNHLY and FYNNEI. This CDR3 spans 15 amino acids. CDR3 region: CASTGQTISNQPQHF. DNA for the CDR3: TGTGCCAGCACCGGACAGACAATTAGCAATCAGCCCCAGCATTTT.

This clonotype was recorded a few times. The chain employs TRBV20-1 and TRBJ2-1, with 7 bases aligning to TRBD1. The CDR3 has 16 amino acids. Looked up from germline, CDR1 is DFQATT and CDR2 is SNEGSKA (reference sequence). J lost 3 bases, V lost 0 bases, and 8 bases had no gene match. The CDR3: CSARDPGAGGYNEQFF. CDR3 nucleotides: TGCAGTGCTAGAGACCCCGGGGCAGGGGGCTACAATGAGCAGTTCTTC.